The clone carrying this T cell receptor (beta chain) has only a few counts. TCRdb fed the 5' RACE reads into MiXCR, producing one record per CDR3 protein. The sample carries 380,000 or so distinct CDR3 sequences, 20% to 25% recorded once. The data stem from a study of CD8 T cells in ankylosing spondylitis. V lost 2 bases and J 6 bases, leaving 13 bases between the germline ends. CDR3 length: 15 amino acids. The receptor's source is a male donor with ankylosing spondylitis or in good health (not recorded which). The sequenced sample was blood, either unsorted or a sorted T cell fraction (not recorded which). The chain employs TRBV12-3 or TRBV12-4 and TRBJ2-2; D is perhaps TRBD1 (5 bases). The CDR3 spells CASSLIQVHAGELFF. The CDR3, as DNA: TGTGCCAGCAGTTTAATACAGGTTCACGCCGGGGAGCTGTTTTTT.